The 32 T cell receptor beta chains given below trace back to one sample, sequenced in a study of T cells in Graves' hyperthyroidism and ophthalmopathy. RNA transcripts gave rise to amplified TCR beta CDR3 regions. Researchers ran a first-round RT-PCR on the TCR CDR3 using the HTBI primer set. One entry per CDR3 protein results from TCRdb running MiXCR on the multiplex PCR reads. The repertoire holds 750,000 to 950,000 distinct CDR3 sequences, with over 35% as singletons. Sequenced material: blood. All receptors come from a man between 18 and 35 years old with Graves' hyperthyroidism.

The rearrangement joins TRBV20-1 to TRBJ2-2; 9 bases map to TRBD2. J gave up 6 bases and V 2 bases, and 13 bases lay outside the gene matches. CDR3 size: 17 residues. Germline values: CDR1 DFQATT, CDR2 SNEGSKA (reference sequence). Here the CDR3 reads CSARSLGPCGRAGELFF. The DNA for the CDR3 is TGCAGTGCTAGATCACTTGGGCCTTGCGGGAGGGCCGGGGAGCTGTTTTTT.

There are many counts of this clonotype. This sequence joins TRBV29-1 and TRBJ2-7, with D possibly matching TRBD1 (5 bases). CDR1 and CDR2 (germline): SQVTM, ANQGSEA. V was clipped by 4 bases and J by 1 base, with 5 bases between them. The CDR3 has 11 amino acids. CDR3 amino acids: CSVGQSYEQYF. The CDR3 nucleotides are TGCAGCGTTGGACAGTCCTACGAGCAGTACTTC.

This clonotype was recorded a few times. The chain has TRBV6-6 and TRBJ2-7; D is uncertain. V lost 10 bases and J 2 bases, leaving 9 bases between the germline ends. The CDR3 runs to 11 residues. Germline loops: CDR1 MNHNY, CDR2 SVGAGI (reference sequence). CDR3 sequence (DNA): TGTGCCATAGGTCAGGCCTACGAGCAGTACTTC. Translation: CAIGQAYEQYF.

This chain joins TRBV20-1 and TRBJ2-7; tentatively, D is TRBD2 (6 bases). Trimming left V 6 bases short and J 6 bases short, with 15 bases between. Germline V gene sequence: CDR1 DFQATT, CDR2 SNEGSKA (reference sequence). CDR3 length equals 12 residues. This chain's CDR3 is CSAPEGGGEQYF. CDR3 nucleotide sequence: TGCAGTGCACCAGAGGGAGGCGGCGAGCAGTACTTC.

This clonotype was seen ten or more times. This chain uses TRBV5-5 with TRBJ2-7; weak D call: TRBD1 (6 bases). There are 14 residues in the CDR3. Trimming removed 4 bases at V and 11 bases at J, with 22 bases between. Germline CDR1 SGHKS, CDR2 YYEKEE (reference sequence). The CDR3 loop is CASSRAGTSPSEYF. The CDR3 nucleotides read TGTGCCAGCAGCCGTGCCGGGACATCACCGTCGGAGTACTTC.

This clonotype was found many times. The J gene is TRBJ2-5, the V gene TRBV24-1; 12 nucleotides agree with TRBD2. Germline lookup yields CDR1 KGHDR and CDR2 SFDVKD. The CDR3 consists of 16 residues. V gave up 3 bases and J gave up 1 base; unmatched junction bases: 2. CDR3 sequence: CATSDPSGRAQETQYF. Written as DNA, the CDR3 is TGTGCCACCAGTGATCCTAGCGGGAGGGCCCAAGAGACCCAGTACTTC.

The chain carries TRBV20-1 and TRBJ1-5; tentatively, D is TRBD2 (6 bases). The end of the DNA aligns better with TRBJ2-3, so the J call may be wrong. Germline CDR1 reads DFQATT; CDR2 reads SNEGSKA (reference sequence). The CDR3 runs 14 residues. CDR3 sequence reads: CSPGASDGTDTQYF. CDR3 DNA: TGCAGTCCCGGGGCTAGCGACGGGACAGATACGCAGTATTTT.

The chain links TRBV5-1 to TRBJ2-7, with unresolved D. Trimming removed 4 bases from V and 3 bases from J, with 11 bases in between. This CDR3 region has 13 residues. Germline lookup yields CDR1 SGHRS and CDR2 YFSETQ. The CDR3 nucleotides are TGCGCCAGCAGCCAAAATCTCCGCTACGAGCAGTACTTC. This encodes CASSQNLRYEQYF.

In its sample, this clonotype was seen many times. The rearrangement uses TRBV7-2 and TRBJ2-5; possibly TRBD1 or TRBD2 for D (5 bases each). The CDR3 covers 15 residues. Deletions cut 5 bases from V and 4 bases from J, with 17 bases between. Germline V gene data show CDR1 as SGHTA and CDR2 as FQGNSA. CDR3: CASSPHGTQGETQYF. Written as DNA, the CDR3 is TGTGCCAGCAGCCCGCACGGGACCCAGGGAGAGACCCAGTACTTC.

Many counts were recorded for this clonotype. The chain has TRBV15 and TRBJ2-2; tentative D call: TRBD2 (5 bases). The CDR3 spans 14 residues. V lost 5 bases and J lost 3, with 10 bases in between. Per germline, CDR1 LNHNV and CDR2 YYDKDF (reference sequence). CDR3 residues: CATSEGVDTGELFF. The CDR3 DNA sequence: TGTGCCACCAGCGAGGGAGTCGACACCGGGGAGCTGTTTTTT.

This clonotype was counted ten times or more. The J gene is TRBJ2-7, the V gene TRBV12-3 or TRBV12-4, with a tentative D call TRBD2 (6 bases). Trimming stripped 4 bases from V and 1 base from J, with 11 bases between. The CDR3 consists of 14 residues. The CDR3 DNA sequence: TGTGCCAGCAGTTCCCTAGCGCGATCCTACGAGCAGTACTTC. Encoded protein: CASSSLARSYEQYF.

Points on this clonotype: A much larger clone differs by one base, so this may be a read error. The V and J genes are TRBV10-3 and TRBJ2-2; D might be TRBD1 (5 bases). The CDR3 has 15 amino acids. The V gene's germline CDR1 is ENHRY and CDR2 SYGVKD. Between the trimmed V and J ends, which lost 4 bases and 3 bases, there was a span of 12 bases. This chain's CDR3 is CAISVSGIDTGELFF. CDR3 sequence (DNA): TGTGCCATCAGTGTCTCAGGGATTGACACCGGGGAGCTGTTTTTT.

The J gene is TRBJ2-5, the V gene TRBV5-8, with D possibly being TRBD1 or TRBD2 (5 bases each). Trimming left V 1 base short and J 0 bases short, with 22 bases between. CDR3 length equals 19 residues. Germline CDR1 and CDR2: SGHTS and YDEGEE. The CDR3 bases are TGTGCCAGCAGCTTGTTAGTTCTCGCCCGGGAAGGGGACCAAGAGACCCAGTACTTC. Its translation: CASSLLVLAREGDQETQYF.

V and J are TRBV30 and TRBJ1-1; D is unresolved. CDR3 length: 12 amino acids. Trimming removed 4 bases from V and 5 bases from J, with 11 bases in between. Germline lookup yields CDR1 GTSNPN and CDR2 SVGIG (reference sequence). CDR3 sequence (DNA): TGTGCCTGGACTGAGCTCGAAACTGAAGCTTTCTTT. The encoded protein is CAWTELETEAFF.

The rearrangement links TRBV5-4 to TRBJ1-2; 9 nucleotides align to TRBD1. This CDR3 region has 16 residues. The V gene end was trimmed by 0 bases and the J gene end by 6 bases; junction bases not matched to a gene: 9. Germline CDR1 SGHNT, CDR2 YYREEE (reference sequence). CDR3: CASSLAIQGAHDGYTF. The CDR3 DNA sequence: TGTGCCAGCAGCTTGGCCATACAGGGGGCGCACGATGGCTACACCTTC.

This chain links TRBV9 with TRBJ1-1, with a tentative D call TRBD1 (5 bases). V lost 5 bases, J lost 7 bases, and 15 bases lay in between. Germline loops: CDR1 SGDLS, CDR2 YYNGEE. This CDR3 has 13 amino acids. The CDR3 nucleotides are TGTGCCAGCAGTTTTTTCAGGGAAGATGAAGCTTTCTTT. Translating it yields CASSFFREDEAFF.

The genes are TRBV20-1 and TRBJ1-1, with 8 nucleotides matching TRBD1. Germline CDR1 and CDR2: DFQATT and SNEGSKA (reference sequence). This CDR3 region has 13 residues. With V trimmed by 4 bases and J by 5 bases, 6 bases remained unmatched. The CDR3 nucleotides read TGCAGTGCTAAGACAGGGGTGAGGACTGAAGCTTTCTTT. Its translation is CSAKTGVRTEAFF.

The J gene is TRBJ2-2, the V gene TRBV7-9; D is unresolved. The germline V gene encodes CDR1 SEHNR and CDR2 FQNEAQ (reference sequence). V shed 5 bases and J shed 0 bases, with 13 bases lying between them. The CDR3 contains 16 residues. CDR3 in amino acids: CASSVVPGTNTGELFF. The CDR3 bases are TGTGCCAGCAGCGTTGTCCCGGGCACGAACACCGGGGAGCTGTTTTTT.

The chain combines TRBV10-3 with TRBJ1-2; D gene unclear. Germline V gives CDR1 ENHRY, CDR2 SYGVKD. The CDR3 is 12 amino acids. Trimming removed 4 bases from V and 12 bases from J, with 15 bases in between. CDR3 coding DNA: TGTGCCATCAGTGGGAAGGACTCTGGAAACACCTTC. The encoded protein is CAISGKDSGNTF.

The table lists this clonotype with many counts. V usage is TRBV19 and J usage is TRBJ1-5; D perhaps matches TRBD1 (6 bases). CDR3 length: 14 residues. V was clipped by 6 bases and J by 9 bases, with 18 bases between them. The germline CDR1 and CDR2 sequences are LNHDA and SQIVND (reference sequence). CDR3 residues: CASRGGTGFGPQHF. Written as DNA, the CDR3 is TGTGCCAGTAGGGGGGGAACAGGGTTTGGGCCCCAGCATTTT. Using reference TRBV19 and TRBJ1-5 for the parts outside the CDR3, the full variable domain is DGGITQSPKYLFRKEGQNVTLSCEQNLNHDAMYWYRQDPGQGLRLIYYSQIVNDFQKGDIAEGYSVSREKKESFPLTVTSAQKNPTAFYLCASRGGTGFGPQHFGDGTRLSIL.

In its sample, this clonotype was seen many times. The chain carries TRBV7-9 and TRBJ2-7; D is ambiguous. Germline CDR1 and CDR2: SEHNR and FQNEAQ (reference sequence). With 4 bases removed from V and 3 bases from J, the gap between germline ends came to 10 bases. CDR3 size: 13 residues. This CDR3 reads CASSSVGYYEQYF. CDR3 coding DNA: TGTGCCAGCAGCTCGGTGGGGTACTACGAGCAGTACTTC. Supplemented by reference TRBV7-9 and TRBJ2-7, the full variable domain reads DTGVSQNPRHKITKRGQNVTFRCDPISEHNRLYWYRQTLGQGPEFLTYFQNEAQLEKSRLLSDRFSAERPKGSFSTLEIQRTEQGDSAMYLCASSSVGYYEQYFGPGTRLTVT.

This chain links TRBV24-1 with TRBJ1-5; possible D gene TRBD1, 6 bases. The CDR3 covers 12 residues. CDR1 and CDR2 (germline): KGHDR, SFDVKD. V was pared by 9 bases and J by 7 bases, with 12 bases between. The CDR3 DNA is TGTGCCACCTGCAGGGGAAGCCAGCCCCAGCATTTT. It translates to CATCRGSQPQHF.

The chain employs TRBV4-1 and TRBJ2-7, with a possible D match to TRBD1 (6 bases). This CDR3 has 15 residues. Looked up from germline, CDR1 is MGHRA and CDR2 is YSYEKL. V was cut by 4 bases and J by 4 bases, with 17 bases left in between. The CDR3 protein is CASSLGVQGTYEQYF. The CDR3 nucleotides are TGCGCCAGCAGCCTCGGGGTACAGGGAACTTACGAGCAGTACTTC.

V gene TRBV10-3 combines with J gene TRBJ2-5; D is perhaps TRBD2 (5 bases). This CDR3 spans 17 amino acids. V gave up 6 bases and J gave up 3 bases, with 23 bases separating them. Germline V gene sequence: CDR1 ENHRY, CDR2 SYGVKD. The CDR3 region is CAISERADTNTEETQYF. DNA of the CDR3: TGTGCCATCAGCGAGAGGGCCGACACGAACACTGAAGAGACCCAGTACTTC.

Points on this clonotype: One base away lies a much larger clone, so this may be a sequencing read error. The V gene is TRBV20-1, the J gene TRBJ1-1, with D tentatively TRBD1 (5 bases). Per the germline V gene, CDR1 is DFQATT and CDR2 is SNEGSKA (reference sequence). The CDR3 sequence is 13 residues long. The CDR3: CSARDSKGPGALF. CDR3 in DNA: TGCAGTGCTAGAGATTCGAAGGGGCCGGGAGCTCTCTTT.

In its sample, this clonotype was seen a few times. The chain joins TRBV7-2 to TRBJ1-5; D gene unclear. Trimming took 1 base from V and 5 from J, leaving 12 bases between them. Germline CDR1 is SGHTA and CDR2 is FQGNSA. CDR3 length equals 15 residues. The CDR3 region is CASSLGYTADQPQHF. DNA of the CDR3: TGTGCCAGCAGCTTAGGTTACACCGCCGATCAGCCCCAGCATTTT.

About this clonotype: The junction shows a germline mismatch at one end, possibly a read error. The rearrangement links TRBV11-2 to TRBJ1-2, with a weak D call TRBD1 (5 bases). This CDR3 contains 16 residues. Germline values: CDR1 SGHAT, CDR2 FQNNGV. The chain's CDR3 is CTSSLGHAPGIYGYTF. The DNA for the CDR3 is TGTACCAGCAGCTTAGGTCACGCACCAGGGATCTATGGCTACACCTTC.

As regards this clonotype: This may come from a read error, since a much larger clone is one base off. This chain uses TRBV25-1 with TRBJ2-5; no definite D call. CDR3 length equals 16 residues. Germline lookup yields CDR1 MGHDK and CDR2 SYGVNS. Deletions cut 1 base from V and 1 base from J, with 13 bases between. The CDR3, as DNA: TGTGCCAGCAGTGAATGGCTTTCTTGCGGCCAAGAGACCCAGTACTTC. This translates into CASSEWLSCGQETQYF.

This clonotype came up a few times. The chain couples TRBV5-1 to TRBJ1-4; D is perhaps TRBD1 (5 bases). Germline V gene data show CDR1 as SGHRS and CDR2 as YFSETQ. V lost 0 bases and J 7 bases, leaving 13 bases between the germline ends. The CDR3 is 15 amino acids. The CDR3 sequence: CASSLASQGGEKLFF. The CDR3 DNA sequence: TGCGCCAGCAGCTTGGCCTCGCAGGGCGGTGAAAAACTGTTTTTT.

The chain combines TRBV4-2 with TRBJ2-7, with 7 bases aligning to TRBD1. Germline CDR1 is LGHNA and CDR2 is YNFKEQ. This CDR3 contains 14 residues. With V trimmed by 3 bases and J by 2 bases, 4 bases remained unmatched. The CDR3: CASSHFDRAYEQYF. The CDR3 nucleotides are TGTGCCAGCAGCCATTTCGACAGGGCCTACGAGCAGTACTTC.

This rearrangement joins TRBV2 to TRBJ2-2; 10 nucleotides align to TRBD1. This CDR3 contains 15 residues. V was pared by 6 bases and J by 9 bases, with 10 bases of the junction left unmatched. Germline V gene lookup returns CDR1 SNHLY and CDR2 FYNNEI. CDR3 nucleotides: TGTGCCAGCAGGCTAGACAGGGGGCCTAGAAGGGAGCTGTTTTTT. Translation gives CASRLDRGPRRELFF.

The rearrangement links TRBV25-1 to TRBJ2-2; no clear D gene. The length of the CDR3 is 14 residues. The V end lost 1 base, the J end lost 4 bases, and 7 bases lay between the germline ends. Per the germline V gene, CDR1 is MGHDK and CDR2 is SYGVNS. DNA of the CDR3: TGTGCCAGCAGTGAATTTTTAGGCACCGGGGAGCTGTTTTTT. It translates to CASSEFLGTGELFF.